Each of the 21 T cell receptor beta chains below was sequenced from the same sample in a study of shared clonotypes between healthy human individuals. The assay was immunoSEQ multiplex PCR, and TCRdb's table has in-frame clones only and misses some. The sample consists of millions of clones, around 96% of them appearing once. Only CD45RO-negative cells positively selected for CCR7 counted as naive CD8 cells, so terminally differentiated effector memory CD45RA+ cells were excluded. Material for sequencing was naive CD8+ T cells sorted from blood. The receptors derive from a man younger than 30 in good health.

The V gene is TRBV11-2, the J gene TRBJ1-1; D gene uncertain. Per the germline V gene, CDR1 is SGHAT and CDR2 is FQNNGV. The CDR3 totals 14 residues. V lost 1 base and J 4 bases, leaving 10 bases between the germline ends. This CDR3 is CASSLGVGPTEAFF. As DNA, the CDR3 is TGTGCCAGCAGCTTAGGAGTAGGGCCCACTGAAGCTTTCTTT.

This chain links TRBV21-1 with TRBJ1-6; TRBD1, the table's D call, lacks a check against the DNA. TRBV21-1 constitutes a pseudogene. There are 14 residues in the CDR3. The CDR3 region is CASSGQGIGSPLHF. The CDR3 bases are TGTGCCAGCAGCGGACAGGGGATTGGCTCACCCCTCCACTTT.

The CDR3 protein is CASSLGTPYEQYF. The CDR3 DNA follows: TGTGCCAGCAGCTTAGGGACCCCCTACGAGCAGTACTTC. The chain carries TRBV5-8 and TRBJ2-7; D tentatively fits TRBD1 or TRBD2 (5 bases each). The CDR3 runs 13 residues. V dropped 2 bases and J dropped 2 bases, with 8 bases sitting between them. From germline, CDR1 is SGHTS and CDR2 YDEGEE.

J is TRBJ2-2 and V is TRBV27; no firm D call. This CDR3 has 14 residues. V lost 2 bases, J lost 5 bases, and 9 bases lay in between. CDR1 and CDR2 (germline): MNHEY, SMNVEV (reference sequence). CDR3 coding DNA: TGTGCCAGCAGTTTAGGCTTGGGGACCGGGGAGCTGTTTTTT. Its protein is CASSLGLGTGELFF.

The CDR3 nucleotides are TGCGCCAGCAGAGACCTAACAGGGGTCGACGAGCAGTACTTC. Translation: CASRDLTGVDEQYF. This chain uses TRBV5-1 with TRBJ2-7, with 7 bases matching TRBD1. Unmatched junction bases numbered 10, after V lost 5 bases and J lost 5 bases. This CDR3 has 14 amino acids. Germline CDR1 SGHRS, CDR2 YFSETQ.

This chain links TRBV7-9 with TRBJ2-5; TRBD1 is a possible D gene (6 bases). Germline loops: CDR1 SEHNR, CDR2 FQNEAQ (reference sequence). The CDR3 spans 15 residues. Trimming removed 3 bases from V and 2 bases from J, with 13 bases in between. The CDR3 DNA reads TGTGCCAGCAGCTTCCCAGGGGATATACAAGAGACCCAGTACTTC. It yields the protein CASSFPGDIQETQYF.

The J gene is TRBJ2-1, the V gene TRBV4-1, with D possibly being TRBD1 or TRBD2 (5 bases each). The V end lost 4 bases, the J end lost 5 bases, and 15 bases lay between the germline ends. Germline lookup yields CDR1 MGHRA and CDR2 YSYEKL. This CDR3 spans 15 amino acids. The CDR3 protein is CASSLRLGPNNEQFF. CDR3 coding DNA: TGCGCCAGCAGCCTCAGGTTGGGACCCAACAATGAGCAGTTCTTC.

The chain uses TRBV28 and TRBJ1-2; 7 positions agree with TRBD1. CDR1 MDHEN and CDR2 SYDVKM come from the germline V gene. This CDR3 is 13 amino acids long. V trimming: 7 bases; J trimming: 3 bases; junction bases outside the gene matches: 5. CDR3: CASKETGDYGYTF. CDR3 coding DNA: TGTGCCAGCAAAGAAACAGGGGACTATGGCTACACCTTC.

The J gene is TRBJ1-1, the V gene TRBV6-5; D perhaps matches TRBD1 (5 bases). V was shortened by 5 bases and J by 1 base, with 11 bases between the two germline ends. The CDR3 contains 14 residues. Looked up from germline, CDR1 is MNHEY and CDR2 is SVGAGI. CDR3 DNA: TGTGCCAGCAGTGCAAGTCAGGGGAACACTGAAGCTTTCTTT. This sequence encodes CASSASQGNTEAFF.

V usage is TRBV7-9 and J usage is TRBJ2-4; D is unclear. The length of the CDR3 is 12 residues. Germline V gives CDR1 SEHNR, CDR2 FQNEAQ (reference sequence). The V end was cut by 5 bases, the J end by 10 bases, with 12 bases between. The CDR3 nucleotides are TGTGCCAGCAGCGGTGCATCGAAAATTCAGTACTTC. This encodes CASSGASKIQYF.

This rearrangement joins TRBV4-1 to TRBJ2-2; D is ambiguous. Trimming pared 1 base from V and 4 bases from J, leaving 4 bases between. The CDR3 is 13 residues long. Germline V gene sequence: CDR1 MGHRA, CDR2 YSYEKL. The CDR3 region has the DNA TGCGCCAGCAGCCAAGTGTTCACCGGGGAGCTGTTTTTT. Translating it yields CASSQVFTGELFF.

The chain carries TRBV6-1 and TRBJ1-2; tentative D call: TRBD1 (6 bases). V gave up 3 bases and J gave up 1 base, with 12 bases separating them. This CDR3 is 15 amino acids long. CDR1 and CDR2 from the germline V gene are MNHNS and SASEGT. The CDR3 protein is CASSERDNLNYGYTF. In nucleotides, the CDR3 is TGTGCCAGCAGTGAGCGGGACAATCTTAACTATGGCTACACCTTC.

Worth noting for this clone: In the same sample, other DNA sequences code for this CDR3. The rearrangement links TRBV5-6 to TRBJ1-1; D is uncertain. Germline lookup yields CDR1 SGHDT and CDR2 YYEEEE. The ends were cut back, 0 bases at V and 2 bases at J, with 2 bases in the middle. This CDR3 is 12 amino acids long. The CDR3 bases are TGTGCCAGCAGCTTGGCCAACACTGAAGCTTTCTTT. Encoded protein: CASSLANTEAFF.

This clone turned up a few times. Written as DNA, the CDR3 is TGTGCCTTCCAGACAGGGGTGTATGGCTACACCTTC. This gives the protein CAFQTGVYGYTF. The chain combines TRBV21-1 with TRBJ1-2; the DNA was not used to check the table's D call, TRBD1. TRBV21-1 is classified as a pseudogene. The CDR3 covers 12 residues.

The rearrangement joins TRBV18 to TRBJ2-1; D not resolved. Deletions cut 0 bases from V and 7 bases from J, with 7 bases between. Germline CDR1 KGHSH, CDR2 LQKENI. The CDR3 sequence is 13 residues long. The DNA of the CDR3 is TGTGCCAGCTCACCACCCCCAGAAAATGAGCAGTTCTTC. Translation: CASSPPPENEQFF.

V and J are TRBV5-6 and TRBJ2-2; no reliable D call. The CDR3 has 15 residues. Trimming cost V 2 bases and J 0 bases, with 8 bases left between them. Per germline, CDR1 SGHDT and CDR2 YYEEEE. The CDR3 loop is CASSFELTNTGELFF. In DNA, the CDR3 is TGTGCCAGCAGCTTTGAACTCACGAACACCGGGGAGCTGTTTTTT.

This sequence joins TRBV13 and TRBJ2-7; D is uncertain. Trimming removed 1 base at V and 5 bases at J, with 12 bases between. Germline assignment: CDR1 PRHDT and CDR2 FYEKMQ (reference sequence). The CDR3 totals 14 residues. CDR3 DNA: TGTGCCAGCAGCTTAGAAGGCAGAAGGGACGAGCAGTACTTC. It translates to CASSLEGRRDEQYF.

The genes are TRBV27 and TRBJ1-4; 8 positions match TRBD1. This CDR3 spans 14 amino acids. J gave up 7 bases and V 7 bases, and 8 bases lay outside the gene matches. CDR1 is MNHEY and CDR2 is SMNVEV in the germline V gene (reference sequence). CDR3 bases: TGTGCCAGCACTACGACAGGGGCTGCTGAAAAACTGTTTTTT. It specifies CASTTTGAAEKLFF.

The J gene is TRBJ1-2, the V gene TRBV9, with D possibly being TRBD1 (6 bases). The V end lost 2 bases, the J end lost 0 bases, and 14 bases lay between the germline ends. This CDR3 is built from 16 residues. Germline V gives CDR1 SGDLS, CDR2 YYNGEE. CDR3 bases: TGTGCCAGCAGCGTGTGGGAGGACAGTCCTAACTATGGCTACACCTTC. Translated, it gives CASSVWEDSPNYGYTF.

Comments on this clone: Other DNA variants within this sample encode the same CDR3. The V gene is TRBV14, the J gene TRBJ1-5; no clear D. This CDR3 contains 12 residues. Per germline, CDR1 SGHDN and CDR2 FVKESK. V shed 1 base and J shed 7 bases, with 5 bases lying between them. CDR3 in DNA: TGTGCCAGCAGCCAAGGATCCCAGCCCCAGCATTTT. It yields the protein CASSQGSQPQHF.

The gene calls are TRBV5-1 and TRBJ2-7; D remains ambiguous. The CDR3 sequence is 15 residues long. Germline V CDR1 and CDR2: SGHRS, YFSETQ. Trimming pared 0 bases from V and 5 bases from J, leaving 15 bases between. CDR3 amino acids: CASSLGDLWLDEQYF. CDR3 in DNA: TGCGCCAGCAGCTTGGGAGATTTATGGCTAGACGAGCAGTACTTC.